These 23 T cell receptor beta chains share one sample of origin, sequenced in a study of blood T cell repertoires in COVID-19. Assay: immunoSEQ multiplex PCR; the TCRdb copy retains only in-frame clones and omits some. The sample consists of tens of thousands of clones, roughly four fifths of them appearing once. Sequencing was performed on peripheral blood. Every receptor here comes from a human donor in a cohort sampled during active COVID-19.

This clone was seen a handful of times. The genes are TRBV6-1 and TRBJ1-1; the D is unclear. Germline CDR1 is MNHNS and CDR2 is SASEGT. CDR3 size: 16 residues. V lost 2 bases and J 0 bases, leaving 13 bases between the germline ends. For the CDR3, the DNA is TGTGCCAGCAGTGAATTGGGCGGGCGGTTGAACACTGAAGCTTTCTTT. This codes for CASSELGGRLNTEAFF.

The chain is built from TRBV10-3 and TRBJ1-1; the match to TRBD1 covers 7 bases. Trimming removed 5 bases from V and 0 bases from J; junction bases left unmatched: 6. Per germline, CDR1 ENHRY and CDR2 SYGVKD. CDR3 size: 15 residues. The CDR3 bases are TGTGCCATCAGTCCGGGACAGCTCATGAACACTGAAGCTTTCTTT. Residues: CAISPGQLMNTEAFF.

J is TRBJ2-7 and V is TRBV10-3; a possible D gene is TRBD2 (5 bases). The V end lost 6 bases, the J end lost 3 bases, and 18 bases lay between the germline ends. CDR3 size: 15 residues. In germline, CDR1 is ENHRY, CDR2 SYGVKD. CDR3 amino acids: CAISLLVPVFYEQYF. CDR3 coding DNA: TGTGCCATCAGCCTACTAGTGCCGGTCTTCTACGAGCAGTACTTC.

The chain employs TRBV28 and TRBJ2-7, with TRBD1 identical over 9 bases. The J segment lost 0 bases and the V segment lost 3 bases, leaving 3 bases of the junction unmatched. CDR3 length: 15 amino acids. CDR1 is MDHEN and CDR2 is SYDVKM in the germline V gene. The CDR3 sequence: CASSLSGQGSYEQYF. As DNA, the CDR3 is TGTGCCAGCAGTTTGTCGGGACAGGGCTCCTACGAGCAGTACTTC.

Of note for this clone: One end of the junction varies from germline; a read error may be responsible. The rearrangement links TRBV6-5 to TRBJ1-2, with 7 bases that match TRBD1. The CDR3 length is 13 residues. CDR1 and CDR2 (germline): MNHEY, SVGAGI. This CDR3 is CAGRETGNYGYTF. The CDR3 DNA follows: TGTGCCGGCAGGGAGACAGGGAACTATGGCTACACCTTC.

The count of this clone is one. V usage is TRBV6-2 or TRBV6-3 and J usage is TRBJ2-7; possible D gene TRBD2, 5 bases. V was cut by 4 bases and J by 1 base, with 14 bases left in between. Germline V gene data show CDR1 as MNHEY and CDR2 as SVGEGT. This CDR3 is 15 amino acids long. The CDR3 is CASSSGLRRSYEQYF. CDR3 DNA: TGTGCCAGCAGTTCAGGACTCAGGCGGTCCTACGAGCAGTACTTC.

The chain carries TRBV28 and TRBJ2-2; 10 positions agree with TRBD2. The CDR3 is 15 amino acids. Germline loops: CDR1 MDHEN, CDR2 SYDVKM. The trim removed 8 bases at V and 6 bases at J, leaving 9 bases unmatched. CDR3 nucleotide sequence: TGTGCCAGCGGACGACTAGCGGGCTCGGCCGGGGAGCTGTTTTTT. It codes for CASGRLAGSAGELFF.

V usage is TRBV5-1 and J usage is TRBJ2-5; 7 nucleotides line up with TRBD2. The CDR3 spans 14 residues. The trim removed 2 bases at V and 1 base at J, leaving 2 bases unmatched. The V gene's germline CDR1 is SGHRS and CDR2 YFSETQ. The CDR3 region is CASSFSGSQETQYF. The CDR3 nucleotides are TGCGCCAGCAGCTTTAGCGGGTCCCAAGAGACCCAGTACTTC.

The chain employs TRBV9 and TRBJ2-3, with 11 bases aligning to TRBD2. CDR3 size: 16 residues. Germline V gene lookup returns CDR1 SGDLS and CDR2 YYNGEE. V shed 2 bases, J shed 0 bases, and the junction held 2 bases outside the gene matches. The CDR3 here is CASSVSGGASTDTQYF. CDR3 in DNA: TGTGCCAGCAGCGTTAGCGGGGGGGCTAGCACAGATACGCAGTATTTT.

The V gene is TRBV6-1, the J gene TRBJ2-7, with D unresolved. Trimming took 1 base from V and 10 from J, leaving 14 bases between them. The germline gives CDR1 MNHNS, CDR2 SASEGT. The CDR3 runs 13 residues. The CDR3 spells CASSEGLYSLQYF. The CDR3 DNA follows: TGTGCCAGCAGTGAAGGGCTATATAGCCTTCAGTACTTC.

This clone was picked up a small number of times. The V call is TRBV11-1, the J call TRBJ2-1; 14 bases align to TRBD2. CDR1 SGHAT and CDR2 FQDESV come from the germline V gene (reference sequence). The V gene end was trimmed by 4 bases and the J gene end by 4 bases; junction bases not matched to a gene: 3. The CDR3 is 16 amino acids. The CDR3 sequence: CASSSRLAGGYNEQFF. CDR3 nucleotides: TGTGCCAGCAGCTCCCGACTAGCGGGGGGGTACAATGAGCAGTTCTTC. The full variable domain, in which reference TRBV11-1 and TRBJ2-1 provide the parts outside the CDR3, is EAEVAQSPRYKITEKSQAVAFWCDPISGHATLYWYRQILGQGPELLVQFQDESVVDDSQLPKDRFSAERLKGVDSTLKIQPAELGDSAMYLCASSSRLAGGYNEQFFGPGTRLTVL.

V gene TRBV5-1 combines with J gene TRBJ1-1; 7 bases are shared with TRBD1. The CDR3 contains 20 residues. The germline V gene has CDR1 SGHRS and CDR2 YFSETQ. After removal of 0 bases from V and 0 bases from J, the junction contained 17 bases not matched to a gene. The CDR3 here is CASSLAGGRRREPMNTEAFF. The CDR3, as DNA: TGCGCCAGCAGCTTGGCAGGGGGGCGCCGCCGGGAGCCAATGAACACTGAAGCTTTCTTT. Complete variable domain (other parts from reference TRBV5-1 and TRBJ1-1): KAGVTQTPRYLIKTRGQQVTLSCSPISGHRSVSWYQQTPGQGLQFLFEYFSETQRNKGNFPGRFSGRQFSNSRSEMNVSTLELGDSALYLCASSLAGGRRREPMNTEAFFGQGTRLTVV.

The chain couples TRBV11-2 to TRBJ1-5; D is undetermined. The germline V and J ends were trimmed by 2 bases and 5 bases, with 13 bases remaining between them. Germline CDR1 SGHAT, CDR2 FQNNGV. The CDR3 loop spans 15 amino acids. The CDR3 loop is CASSLSPLSDQPQHF. CDR3 coding DNA: TGTGCCAGCAGCTTATCTCCCCTCAGCGATCAGCCCCAGCATTTT.

This clone appeared a single time. The chain recombines TRBV5-4 with TRBJ2-7; the match to TRBD2 covers 8 bases. CDR1 is SGHNT and CDR2 is YYREEE in the germline V gene (reference sequence). The CDR3 runs 14 residues. V shed 7 bases, J shed 2 bases, and the junction held 8 bases outside the gene matches. The DNA for the CDR3 is TGTGCCAGCTCCCCGGGGGGGGAGACCTACGAGCAGTACTTC. This encodes CASSPGGETYEQYF.

The J gene is TRBJ2-7, the V gene TRBV18; D is ambiguous. V gave up 2 bases and J gave up 0 bases, with 11 bases separating them. CDR1 and CDR2 (germline): KGHSH, LQKENI. The length of the CDR3 is 15 residues. The CDR3 sequence: CASSPAEGGSYEQYF. The CDR3 bases are TGTGCCAGCTCACCAGCGGAAGGCGGCTCCTACGAGCAGTACTTC. Full variable domain (outside the CDR3, taken from reference TRBV18 and TRBJ2-7): NAGVMQNPRHLVRRRGQEARLRCSPMKGHSHVYWYRQLPEEGLKFMVYLQKENIIDESGMPKERFSAEFPKEGPSILRIQQVVRGDSAAYFCASSPAEGGSYEQYFGPGTRLTVT.

This clone appeared once. CDR3 region: CASRSYRGAQETQYF. The CDR3 DNA sequence: TGTGCTAGCCGATCATATCGGGGGGCTCAAGAGACCCAGTACTTC. This chain connects TRBV12-5 to TRBJ2-5; D is perhaps TRBD2 (7 bases). V lost 9 bases and J lost 2, with 19 bases in between. Germline CDR1 LGHNT, CDR2 FRNRAP. The CDR3 contains 15 residues.

The chain combines TRBV29-1 with TRBJ2-1, with 7 bases that match TRBD1. Germline V CDR1 and CDR2: SQVTM, ANQGSEA. V gave up 2 bases and J gave up 12 bases; unmatched junction bases: 7. CDR3 size: 12 residues. In nucleotides, the CDR3 is TGCAGCGTTGAAACAGGGGATGTGGGGCAGTTCTTC. It specifies CSVETGDVGQFF.

This chain uses TRBV5-1 with TRBJ1-1, with TRBD1 matching 8 bases. Germline assignment: CDR1 SGHRS and CDR2 YFSETQ. Trimming took 5 bases from V and 4 from J; bases not matched to a gene: 7. This CDR3 has 14 residues. Here the CDR3 reads CASRKTDRGTEAFF. The CDR3 region has the DNA TGCGCCAGCAGAAAGACTGACAGGGGCACTGAAGCTTTCTTT.

This clone was counted between two and nine times. This chain uses TRBV11-2 with TRBJ1-1; TRBD1 matches at 7 bases. The germline gives CDR1 SGHAT, CDR2 FQNNGV. V shed 1 base, J shed 2 bases, and the junction held 16 bases outside the gene matches. The CDR3 sequence is 19 residues long. The DNA of the CDR3 is TGTGCCAGCAGCTTAGTCCGACAGGGTCTACGAAATCCAAACACTGAAGCTTTCTTT. Protein product: CASSLVRQGLRNPNTEAFF.

The chain couples TRBV5-1 to TRBJ1-6; D is unresolved. The germline gives CDR1 SGHRS, CDR2 YFSETQ. Trimming removed 0 bases from V and 7 bases from J, with 8 bases in between. This CDR3 has 14 amino acids. CDR3 sequence: CASSLDIINSPLHF. The CDR3 bases are TGCGCCAGCAGCTTGGACATTATCAATTCACCCCTCCACTTT.

The rearrangement links TRBV27 to TRBJ2-1; 11 positions agree with TRBD2. Germline-derived CDR1 and CDR2 are MNHEY and SMNVEV (reference sequence). The CDR3 totals 15 residues. Trimming took 6 bases from V and 2 from J; bases not matched to a gene: 3. The CDR3 reads CASRNSGGAYNEQFF. Written as DNA, the CDR3 is TGTGCCAGCAGAAATAGCGGGGGGGCCTACAATGAGCAGTTCTTC.

By share, this clone counts as medium-sized. The gene calls are TRBV7-9 and TRBJ1-6; tentative D call: TRBD1 (5 bases). V was cut by 2 bases and J by 10 bases, with 18 bases left in between. Germline CDR1 is SEHNR and CDR2 is FQNEAQ (reference sequence). The CDR3 extends over 16 amino acids. Here the CDR3 reads CASSLHEEGVGSPLHF. CDR3 sequence (DNA): TGTGCCAGCAGCTTACATGAAGAAGGGGTCGGATCACCCCTCCACTTT.

This clone was observed a handful of times. This chain links TRBV6-2 or TRBV6-3 with TRBJ2-1, with D possibly TRBD2 on 7 matching bases. Germline CDR1 MNHEY, CDR2 SVGEGT. The CDR3 consists of 17 residues. Trimming took 2 bases from V and 4 from J, leaving 18 bases between them. DNA for the CDR3: TGTGCCAGCAGTTACGGTCGGGTGGGGGGGCTTTACAATGAGCAGTTCTTC. Translation gives CASSYGRVGGLYNEQFF.